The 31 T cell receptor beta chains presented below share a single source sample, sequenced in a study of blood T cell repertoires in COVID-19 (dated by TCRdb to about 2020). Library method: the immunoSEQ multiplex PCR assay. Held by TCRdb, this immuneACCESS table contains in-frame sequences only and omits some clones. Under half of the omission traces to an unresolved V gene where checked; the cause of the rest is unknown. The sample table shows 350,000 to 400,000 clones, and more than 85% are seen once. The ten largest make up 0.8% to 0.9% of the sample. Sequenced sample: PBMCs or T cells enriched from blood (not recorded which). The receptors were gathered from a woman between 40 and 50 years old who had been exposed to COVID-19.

CDR3 loop: CASSLGSRFGETQYF. As DNA, the CDR3 is TGCGCCAGCAGCTTGGGAAGTAGATTCGGGGAGACCCAGTACTTC. The chain links TRBV5-1 to TRBJ2-5; D remains ambiguous. The CDR3 is made up of 15 amino acids. In germline, CDR1 is SGHRS, CDR2 YFSETQ. V lost 0 bases and J lost 5, with 14 bases in between.

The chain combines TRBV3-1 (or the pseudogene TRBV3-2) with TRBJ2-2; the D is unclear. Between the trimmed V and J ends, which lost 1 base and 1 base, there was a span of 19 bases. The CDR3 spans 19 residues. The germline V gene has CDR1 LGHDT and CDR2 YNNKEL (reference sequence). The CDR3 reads CASSQGLASSGLNTGELFF. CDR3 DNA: TGTGCCAGCAGCCAAGGCCTGGCTTCTTCGGGTTTGAACACCGGGGAGCTGTTTTTT.

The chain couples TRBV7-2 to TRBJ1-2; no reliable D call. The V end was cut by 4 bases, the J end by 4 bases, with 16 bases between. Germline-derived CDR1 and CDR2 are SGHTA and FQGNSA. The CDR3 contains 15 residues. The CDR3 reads CASSSSGGSGYGYTF. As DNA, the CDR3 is TGTGCCAGCAGCTCCTCGGGAGGGTCGGGCTATGGCTACACCTTC.

CDR3 protein: CASSLTGANTGELFF. CDR3 coding DNA: TGTGCCAGCAGCTTGACAGGGGCTAACACCGGGGAGCTGTTTTTT. The rearrangement uses TRBV9 and TRBJ2-2, with 8 bases aligning to TRBD1. With V trimmed by 4 bases and J by 2 bases, 4 bases remained unmatched. The CDR3 is 15 residues long. Germline CDR1 SGDLS, CDR2 YYNGEE.

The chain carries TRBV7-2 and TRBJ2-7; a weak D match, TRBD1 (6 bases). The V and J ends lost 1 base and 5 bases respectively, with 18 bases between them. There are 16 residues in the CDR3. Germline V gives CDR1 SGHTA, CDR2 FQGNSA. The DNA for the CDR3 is TGTGCCAGCAGCTTAGGGCCCTCCACAGGGTTCGACGAGCAGTACTTC. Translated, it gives CASSLGPSTGFDEQYF.

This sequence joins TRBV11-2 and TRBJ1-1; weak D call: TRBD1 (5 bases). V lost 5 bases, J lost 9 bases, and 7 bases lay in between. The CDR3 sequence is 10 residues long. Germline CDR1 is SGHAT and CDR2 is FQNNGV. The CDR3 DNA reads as TGTGCCAGCAGCCGGGGGAAAGCTTTCTTT. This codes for CASSRGKAFF.

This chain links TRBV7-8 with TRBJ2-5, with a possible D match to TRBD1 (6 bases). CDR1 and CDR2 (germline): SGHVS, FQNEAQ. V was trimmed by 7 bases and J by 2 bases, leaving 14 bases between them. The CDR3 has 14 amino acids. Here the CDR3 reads CASTGDASQETQYF. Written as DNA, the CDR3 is TGTGCCAGCACAGGGGACGCGTCGCAAGAGACCCAGTACTTC.

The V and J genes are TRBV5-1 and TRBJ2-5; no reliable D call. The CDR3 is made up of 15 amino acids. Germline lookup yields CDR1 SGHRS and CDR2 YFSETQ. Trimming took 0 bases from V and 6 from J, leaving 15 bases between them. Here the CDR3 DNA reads TGCGCCAGCAGCTTGGGGTGGAGCGCCCCTAAGACCCAGTACTTC. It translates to CASSLGWSAPKTQYF.

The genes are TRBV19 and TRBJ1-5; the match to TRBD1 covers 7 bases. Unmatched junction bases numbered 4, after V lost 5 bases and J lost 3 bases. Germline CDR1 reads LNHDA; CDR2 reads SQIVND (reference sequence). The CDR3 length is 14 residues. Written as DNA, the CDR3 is TGTGCCAGTAGTTTCGGACAGGACAATCAGCCCCAGCATTTT. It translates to CASSFGQDNQPQHF. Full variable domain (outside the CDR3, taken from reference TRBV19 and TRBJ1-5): DGGITQSPKYLFRKEGQNVTLSCEQNLNHDAMYWYRQDPGQGLRLIYYSQIVNDFQKGDIAEGYSVSREKKESFPLTVTSAQKNPTAFYLCASSFGQDNQPQHFGDGTRLSIL.

For the CDR3, the DNA is TGTGCCAGCGGGAGGACAGGGATCTACGAGCAGTACTTC. It specifies CASGRTGIYEQYF. This chain uses TRBV2 with TRBJ2-7; 8 bases line up with TRBD1. CDR1 is SNHLY, CDR2 FYNNEI, per germline. The junction had 6 bases not matched to a gene; V was cut back by 8 bases and J by 3 bases. There are 13 residues in the CDR3. The full variable domain, with the rest looked up from reference TRBV2 and TRBJ2-7, is EPEVTQTPSHQVTQMGQEVILRCVPISNHLYFYWYRQILGQKVEFLVSFYNNEISEKSEIFDDQFSVERPDGSNFTLKIRSTKLEDSAMYFCASGRTGIYEQYFGPGTRLTVT.

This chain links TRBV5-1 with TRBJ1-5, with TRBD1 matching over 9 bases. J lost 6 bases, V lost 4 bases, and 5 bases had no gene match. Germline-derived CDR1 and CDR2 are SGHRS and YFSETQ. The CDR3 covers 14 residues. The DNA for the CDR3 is TGCGCCAGCAGCCCACAGGGGGCCGGTCAGCCCCAGCATTTT. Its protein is CASSPQGAGQPQHF.

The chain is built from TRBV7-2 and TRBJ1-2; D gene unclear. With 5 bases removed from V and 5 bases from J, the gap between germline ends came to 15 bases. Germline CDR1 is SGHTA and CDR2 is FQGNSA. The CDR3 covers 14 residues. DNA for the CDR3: TGTGCCAGCAGCCCAGCACGGGTTTATTATGGCTACACCTTC. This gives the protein CASSPARVYYGYTF.

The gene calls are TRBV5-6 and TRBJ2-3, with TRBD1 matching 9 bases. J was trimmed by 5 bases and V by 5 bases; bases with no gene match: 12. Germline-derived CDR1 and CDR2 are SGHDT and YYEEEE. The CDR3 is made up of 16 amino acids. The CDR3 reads CASSSLWTGEIDTQYF. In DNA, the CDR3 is TGTGCCAGCAGTTCTCTCTGGACAGGGGAGATAGATACGCAGTATTTT.

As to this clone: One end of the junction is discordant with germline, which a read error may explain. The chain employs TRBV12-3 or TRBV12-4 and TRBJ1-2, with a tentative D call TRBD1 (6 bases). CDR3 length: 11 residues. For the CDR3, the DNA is TGTGCCAGCAGTTTAGGGGACACCGGGGACTTC. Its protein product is CASSLGDTGDF.

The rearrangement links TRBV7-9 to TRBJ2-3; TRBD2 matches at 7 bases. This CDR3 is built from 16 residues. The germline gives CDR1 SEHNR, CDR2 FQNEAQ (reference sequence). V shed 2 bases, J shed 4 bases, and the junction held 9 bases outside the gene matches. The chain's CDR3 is CASSLTTGGRPDTQYF. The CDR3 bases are TGTGCCAGCAGCTTAACGACGGGGGGTCGCCCAGATACGCAGTATTTT.

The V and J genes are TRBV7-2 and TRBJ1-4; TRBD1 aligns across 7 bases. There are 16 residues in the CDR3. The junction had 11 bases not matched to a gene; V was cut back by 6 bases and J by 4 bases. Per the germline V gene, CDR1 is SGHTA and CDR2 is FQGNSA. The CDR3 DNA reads TGTGCCAGCAGAGACCACGCAGCAGGGGGTAATGAAAAACTGTTTTTT. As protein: CASRDHAAGGNEKLFF. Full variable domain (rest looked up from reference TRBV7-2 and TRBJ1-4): GAGVSQSPSNKVTEKGKDVELRCDPISGHTALYWYRQSLGQGLEFLIYFQGNSAPDKSGLPSDRFSAERTGGSVSTLTIQRTQQEDSAVYLCASRDHAAGGNEKLFFGSGTQLSVL.

The CDR3 region has the DNA TGCAGCGTCGACCGGACAGGGATGGGGACCCAGTACTTC. It encodes CSVDRTGMGTQYF. The V gene is TRBV29-1, the J gene TRBJ2-5, with 8 positions matching TRBD1. CDR1 is SQVTM and CDR2 is ANQGSEA in the germline V gene. The CDR3 extends over 13 amino acids. V lost 6 bases, J lost 7 bases, and 10 bases stayed unmatched.

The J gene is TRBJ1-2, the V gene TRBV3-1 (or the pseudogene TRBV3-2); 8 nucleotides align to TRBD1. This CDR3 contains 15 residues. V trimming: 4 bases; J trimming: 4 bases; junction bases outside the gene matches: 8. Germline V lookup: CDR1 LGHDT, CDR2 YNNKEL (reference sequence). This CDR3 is CASSRTGPQPYGYTF. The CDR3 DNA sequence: TGTGCCAGCAGCCGGACAGGGCCTCAACCCTATGGCTACACCTTC.

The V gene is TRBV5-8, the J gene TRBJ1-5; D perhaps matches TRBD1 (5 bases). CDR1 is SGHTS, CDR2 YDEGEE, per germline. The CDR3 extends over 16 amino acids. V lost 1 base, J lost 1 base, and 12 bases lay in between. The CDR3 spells CASSLFGAGSNQPQHF. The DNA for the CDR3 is TGTGCCAGCAGCTTGTTTGGGGCGGGGAGCAATCAGCCCCAGCATTTT. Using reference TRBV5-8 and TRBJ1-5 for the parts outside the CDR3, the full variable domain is EAGVTQSPTHLIKTRGQQATLRCSPISGHTSVYWYQQALGLGLQFLLWYDEGEERNRGNFPPRFSGRQFPNYSSELNVNALELEDSALYLCASSLFGAGSNQPQHFGDGTRLSIL.

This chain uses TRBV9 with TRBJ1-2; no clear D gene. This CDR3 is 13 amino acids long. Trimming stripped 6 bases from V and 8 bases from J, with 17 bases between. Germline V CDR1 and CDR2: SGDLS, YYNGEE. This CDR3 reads CASNPPSARGYTF. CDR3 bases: TGTGCCAGCAATCCACCCAGTGCCCGCGGCTACACCTTC.

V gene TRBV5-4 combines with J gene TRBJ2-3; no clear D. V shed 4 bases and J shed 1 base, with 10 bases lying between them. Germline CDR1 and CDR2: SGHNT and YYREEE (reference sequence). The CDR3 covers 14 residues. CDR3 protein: CASSLGIGTDTQYF. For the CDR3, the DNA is TGTGCCAGCAGCCTAGGTATAGGCACAGATACGCAGTATTTT. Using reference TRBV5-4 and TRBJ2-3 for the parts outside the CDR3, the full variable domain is ETGVTQSPTHLIKTRGQQVTLRCSSQSGHNTVSWYQQALGQGPQFIFQYYREEENGRGNFPPRFSGLQFPNYSSELNVNALELDDSALYLCASSLGIGTDTQYFGPGTRLTVL.

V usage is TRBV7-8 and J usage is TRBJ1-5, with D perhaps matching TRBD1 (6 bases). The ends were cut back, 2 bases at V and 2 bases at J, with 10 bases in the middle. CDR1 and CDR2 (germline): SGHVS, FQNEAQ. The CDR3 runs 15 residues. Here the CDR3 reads CASSLNRVGNQPQHF. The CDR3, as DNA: TGTGCCAGCAGCTTAAACAGGGTTGGCAATCAGCCCCAGCATTTT.

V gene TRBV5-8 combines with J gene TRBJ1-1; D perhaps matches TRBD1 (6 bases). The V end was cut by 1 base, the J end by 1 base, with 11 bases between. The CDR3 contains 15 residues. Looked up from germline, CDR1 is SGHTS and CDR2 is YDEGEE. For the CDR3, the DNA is TGTGCCAGCAGCTTGATCCCAGGGGAGAACACTGAAGCTTTCTTT. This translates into CASSLIPGENTEAFF.

The CDR3 is CASRDRVEAFF. Written as DNA, the CDR3 is TGTGCCAGCAGGGACAGGGTGGAAGCTTTCTTT. The chain carries TRBV25-1 and TRBJ1-1, with TRBD1 matching over 8 bases. CDR3 size: 11 residues. CDR1 and CDR2 from the germline V gene are MGHDK and SYGVNS. Trimming cost V 6 bases and J 8 bases; bases outside gene matches: 2.

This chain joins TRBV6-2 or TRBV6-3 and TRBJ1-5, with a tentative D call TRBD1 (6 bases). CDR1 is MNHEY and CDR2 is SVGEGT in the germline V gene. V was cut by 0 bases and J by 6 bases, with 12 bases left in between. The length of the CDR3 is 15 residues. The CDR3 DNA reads TGTGCCAGCAGTTACTCGAGGGGGAGATCTCAGCCCCAGCATTTT. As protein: CASSYSRGRSQPQHF.

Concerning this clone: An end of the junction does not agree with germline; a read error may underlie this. CDR3 DNA sequence: TGCAGTGCTAGTCCTACAGGGGGACCTGTGATTGAAGCCTTC. The encoded protein is CSASPTGGPVIEAF. This rearrangement joins TRBV20-1 to TRBJ1-2, with 8 positions matching TRBD1. This CDR3 has 14 residues. Germline CDR1 DFQATT, CDR2 SNEGSKA (reference sequence).

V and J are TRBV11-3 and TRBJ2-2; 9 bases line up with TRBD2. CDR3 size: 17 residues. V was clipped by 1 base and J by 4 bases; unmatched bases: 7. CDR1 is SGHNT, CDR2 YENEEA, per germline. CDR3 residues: CASSLALAGPTTGELFF. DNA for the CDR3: TGTGCCAGCAGCTTAGCGCTAGCGGGACCAACCACCGGGGAGCTGTTTTTT.

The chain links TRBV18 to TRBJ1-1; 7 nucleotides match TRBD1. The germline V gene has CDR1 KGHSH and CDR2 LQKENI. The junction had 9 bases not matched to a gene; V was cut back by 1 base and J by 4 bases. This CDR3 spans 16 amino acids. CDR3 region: CASSPQGRTGTTEAFF. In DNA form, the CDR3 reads TGTGCCAGCTCACCACAGGGCAGGACAGGTACCACTGAAGCTTTCTTT.

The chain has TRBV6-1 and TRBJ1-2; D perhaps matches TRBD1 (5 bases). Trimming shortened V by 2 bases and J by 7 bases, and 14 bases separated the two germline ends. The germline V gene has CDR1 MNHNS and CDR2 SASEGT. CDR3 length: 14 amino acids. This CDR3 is CASSELASQGGYTF. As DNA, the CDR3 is TGTGCCAGCAGTGAACTTGCCAGCCAGGGTGGCTACACCTTC.

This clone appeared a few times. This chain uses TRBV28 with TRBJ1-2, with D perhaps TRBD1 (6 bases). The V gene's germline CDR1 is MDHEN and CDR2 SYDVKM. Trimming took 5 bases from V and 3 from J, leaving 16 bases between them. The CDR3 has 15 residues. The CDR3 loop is CASSGLSGGDYGYTF. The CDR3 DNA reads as TGTGCCAGCAGTGGTCTCTCGGGGGGCGACTATGGCTACACCTTC.

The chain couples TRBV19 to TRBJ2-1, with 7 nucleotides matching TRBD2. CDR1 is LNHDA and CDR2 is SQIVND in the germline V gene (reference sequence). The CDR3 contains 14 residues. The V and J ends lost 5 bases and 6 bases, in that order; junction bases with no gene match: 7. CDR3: CASSFLADLNEQFF. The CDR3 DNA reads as TGTGCCAGTAGTTTCCTAGCGGATCTCAATGAGCAGTTCTTC.